This T cell receptor (beta chain) was observed in a study of CD8 T cells in ankylosing spondylitis. This clonotype was seen a few times. Its antigen is as yet unknown. Study results and limitations: Fewer than ten highly homologous variants made up a TCR beta motif that seemed to typify ankylosing spondylitis blood. Certain motif variants had earlier been reported in reactive arthritis synovial fluid and blood. According to the report, clones linked to the disease were significantly enriched in matched synovial fluid samples taken from ankylosing spondylitis patients.

Germline V gene data show CDR1 as SGHRS and CDR2 as YFSETQ. Losses at the gene ends were 4 bases for V and 4 bases for J; bases not matched to a gene: 20. The CDR3 contains 19 residues. Generation of TCR beta libraries employed quantitative 5'-RACE incorporating molecular barcodes. A single record per CDR3 protein comes from TCRdb applying MiXCR to the 5' RACE reads. The sample has approximately 290,000 distinct CDR3 sequences, around 20% seen once; the top ten hold 3.5% to 4.5%. The sequence was collected from a female donor with ankylosing spondylitis or in good health (not recorded which). The rearrangement links TRBV5-1 to TRBJ2-1, with 7 bases fitting TRBD2. Sequenced input: blood, either unsorted or a sorted T cell fraction (not recorded which). CDR3 loop: CASSLIGVAGLPSYNEQFF. CDR3 bases: TGCGCCAGCAGCCTGATAGGGGTAGCGGGTTTACCTTCTTACAATGAGCAGTTCTTC.